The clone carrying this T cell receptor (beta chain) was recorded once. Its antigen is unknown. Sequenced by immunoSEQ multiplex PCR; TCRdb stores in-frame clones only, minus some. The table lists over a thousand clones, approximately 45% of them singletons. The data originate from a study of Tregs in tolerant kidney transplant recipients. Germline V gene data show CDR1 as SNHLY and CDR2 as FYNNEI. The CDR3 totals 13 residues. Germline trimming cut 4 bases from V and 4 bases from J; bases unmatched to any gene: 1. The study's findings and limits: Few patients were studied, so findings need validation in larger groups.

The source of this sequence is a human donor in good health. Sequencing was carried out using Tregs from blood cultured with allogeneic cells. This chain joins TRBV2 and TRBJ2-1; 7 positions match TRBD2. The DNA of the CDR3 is TGTGCCAGCAGTGGGGGAGGGTACAATGAGCAGTTCTTC. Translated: CASSGGGYNEQFF.